This TCR beta chain was sequenced during a study of blood T cell repertoires in COVID-19. In the study overall: The study drew acute and convalescent COVID-19 samples from the United States, Italy and Spain.

Those enrolled in Seattle joined during active infection and were followed longitudinally afterward. Profiled with immunoSEQ multiplex PCR; TCRdb holds only in-frame clones, not every one. This sample has approximately 75,000 clones; roughly 84% occur once, and the top ten carry approximately 7%. The CDR3 is 15 amino acids. V was cut by 2 bases and J by 6 bases, with 17 bases left in between. Germline V gives CDR1 MNHNS, CDR2 SASEGT. This sequence originates from a man aged 25 to 45 with COVID-19, enrolled during active disease. Sequencing used peripheral blood. The gene calls are TRBV6-1 and TRBJ2-7, with D possibly TRBD1 on 6 matching bases. This CDR3 is CASSEPDRSSSEQYF. The DNA for the CDR3 is TGTGCCAGCAGTGAACCCGACAGGAGCTCGTCCGAGCAGTACTTC.